These 7 T cell receptor beta chains originate from one sample sequenced in a study of radiation and T cells in renal cell carcinoma. The assay was immunoSEQ multiplex PCR, and TCRdb's table has in-frame clones only and misses some. The sample gives about 150,000 clones, about 88% of which show up once; approximately 4% is in the top ten. Described time point: baseline pretreatment blood. Treatment: 15 Gy SBRT to primary tumor, nephrectomy 4 weeks later. Sequencing was performed on blood, taken from a patient whose treatment included radiotherapy and nephrectomy. The source is a woman in her sixties or seventies with renal cell carcinoma.

The V call is TRBV19, the J call TRBJ1-6; D is unclear. The germline V gene has CDR1 LNHDA and CDR2 SQIVND (reference sequence). The CDR3 loop spans 14 amino acids. Trimming cost V 1 base and J 8 bases, with 9 bases left between them. CDR3 nucleotides: TGTGCCAGTAGTATAGGCGGTCTGGATTCACCCCTCCACTTT. Translating gives CASSIGGLDSPLHF.

The chain recombines TRBV7-2 with TRBJ1-4, with TRBD1 matching 11 bases. Germline loops: CDR1 SGHTA, CDR2 FQGNSA. V lost 6 bases, J lost 8 bases, and 5 bases stayed unmatched. CDR3 length: 14 amino acids. The CDR3 protein is CASSRGTGGEKLFF. DNA for the CDR3: TGTGCCAGCAGTCGAGGGACAGGGGGAGAAAAACTGTTTTTT.

The genes are TRBV7-2 and TRBJ2-7; D is undetermined. The V and J ends lost 0 bases and 3 bases respectively, with 3 bases between them. The CDR3 spans 12 residues. From germline, CDR1 is SGHTA and CDR2 FQGNSA. The CDR3, as DNA: TGTGCCAGCAGCTTAGCGCTCTACGAGCAGTACTTC. Residues: CASSLALYEQYF.

The chain is built from TRBV27 and TRBJ2-1; a weak D match, TRBD1 (6 bases). This CDR3 contains 13 residues. The V gene lost 3 bases and the J gene lost 8 bases, with 11 bases spanning the gap. CDR1 and CDR2 (germline): MNHEY, SMNVEV (reference sequence). The CDR3 DNA reads TGTGCCAGCAGTTTTAGAGGGACACATGAGCAGTTCTTC. This encodes CASSFRGTHEQFF.

This chain uses TRBV19 with TRBJ2-4; possibly TRBD1 for D (5 bases). Trimming removed 1 base at V and 5 bases at J, with 6 bases between. The CDR3 consists of 13 residues. CDR1 is LNHDA and CDR2 is SQIVND in the germline V gene (reference sequence). The CDR3 region is CASSIGQQNIQYF. The CDR3, as DNA: TGTGCCAGTAGTATAGGACAGCAAAACATTCAGTACTTC.

This clone was recorded once. The chain combines TRBV27 with TRBJ1-5; TRBD1 might be the D (6 bases). V was trimmed by 1 base and J by 3 bases, leaving 10 bases between them. Germline V lookup: CDR1 MNHEY, CDR2 SMNVEV (reference sequence). The CDR3 loop spans 15 amino acids. CDR3 in amino acids: CASSLYGQYNQPQHF. Here the CDR3 DNA reads TGTGCCAGCAGTTTATATGGACAGTACAATCAGCCCCAGCATTTT.

V and J are TRBV11-2 and TRBJ2-3; 8 bases are shared with TRBD1. J lost 1 base, V lost 5 bases, and 2 bases had no gene match. The V gene's germline CDR1 is SGHAT and CDR2 FQNNGV. This CDR3 region has 14 residues. The CDR3 loop reads CASSPDRGTDTQYF. The DNA for the CDR3 is TGTGCCAGCAGCCCGGACAGGGGCACAGATACGCAGTATTTT. The entire variable domain, with the rest obtained from reference TRBV11-2 and TRBJ2-3, is as follows: EAGVAQSPRYKIIEKRQSVAFWCNPISGHATLYWYQQILGQGPKLLIQFQNNGVVDDSQLPKDRFSAERLKGVDSTLKIQPAKLEDSAVYLCASSPDRGTDTQYFGPGTRLTVL.